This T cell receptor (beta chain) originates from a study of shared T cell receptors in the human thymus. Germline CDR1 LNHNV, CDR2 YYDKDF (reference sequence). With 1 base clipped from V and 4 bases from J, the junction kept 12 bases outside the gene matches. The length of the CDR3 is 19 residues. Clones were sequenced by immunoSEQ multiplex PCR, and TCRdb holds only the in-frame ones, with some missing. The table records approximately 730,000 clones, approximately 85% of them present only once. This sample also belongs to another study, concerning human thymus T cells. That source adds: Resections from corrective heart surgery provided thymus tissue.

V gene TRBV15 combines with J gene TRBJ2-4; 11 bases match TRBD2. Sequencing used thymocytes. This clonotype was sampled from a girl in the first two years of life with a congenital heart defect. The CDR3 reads CATSRGNLAGGYRKNIQYF. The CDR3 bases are TGTGCCACCAGCAGAGGGAACCTAGCGGGGGGTTACCGGAAAAACATTCAGTACTTC.